This TCR beta chain derives from a study of blood T cell repertoires in COVID-19. In the study overall: Spain, Italy and the United States supplied samples that represented acute and convalescent COVID-19.

Per the authors' pipeline: Cell counts per sample came from amplifying reference gene primers. The table came from immunoSEQ multiplex PCR; TCRdb's copy has only in-frame clones and leaves some out. The V and J calls and clone size are taken from that table; D and trimming were inferred from the DNA. The table includes around 99,000 clones, around 90% detected once. Germline V CDR1 and CDR2: MNHEY, SVGAGI. V was trimmed by 0 bases and J by 4 bases, leaving 7 bases between them. The CDR3 runs 14 residues. The chain couples TRBV6-5 to TRBJ2-1; D is uncertain. The clonotype originates from a human donor in a cohort sampled during active COVID-19. The sequenced material came from peripheral blood. CDR3 region: CASSYSALYNEQFF. The CDR3 bases are TGTGCCAGCAGTTACTCCGCGCTTTACAATGAGCAGTTCTTC.